This T cell receptor beta chain emerged from a study of memory CD4+ T cells and cytomegalovirus serostatus. Here immunoSEQ multiplex PCR was the method, and the copy in TCRdb shows in-frame clones only, minus some. Found here are some 67,000 clones, about 80% of them singletons; the top ten hold 4% to 5%. This CDR3 has 12 residues. V was shortened by 5 bases and J by 3 bases, with 8 bases between the two germline ends. Per the germline V gene, CDR1 is SGHNT and CDR2 is YYREEE (reference sequence). Single viable CD3+CD4+CD8-CD45RO+ cells were sorted as the memory CD4+ T cells. This TCR was sampled from an adult in good health and CMV-seropositive. The sequenced sample was memory CD4+ T cells from blood. This chain links TRBV5-4 with TRBJ1-1; D uncertain. CDR3 nucleotide sequence: TGTGCCAGCAGAGGCAGTTACACTGAAGCTTTCTTT. As protein: CASRGSYTEAFF.